The 2 T cell receptor beta chains given below trace back to one sample, sequenced in a study of identical twins. TCRdb re-derived calls from the 5' RACE reads in MiXCR, one entry per CDR3 protein. The table records approximately 230,000 distinct CDR3 sequences, 5.5% to 7.5% of them present only once. These data also featured in a second study, about T cells expressing NK-cell markers.

Sample: CD8+ T cells sorted from blood. The receptors stem from a woman between 18 and 30 years old in good health.

The chain combines TRBV6-5 with TRBJ2-7; 9 bases agree with TRBD1. V lost 10 bases and J lost 7; bases outside the gene matches: 5. This CDR3 region has 11 residues. Germline V gives CDR1 MNHEY, CDR2 SVGAGI. CDR3 region: CAIGTGREQYF. The CDR3 DNA is TGTGCCATCGGGACAGGGAGGGAGCAGTACTTC.

This clonotype has at least ten counts. The chain uses TRBV15 and TRBJ2-7; TRBD2 is a possible D gene (6 bases). V dropped 0 bases and J dropped 0 bases, with 12 bases sitting between them. CDR1 is LNHNV and CDR2 is YYDKDF in the germline V gene (reference sequence). CDR3 size: 16 residues. The CDR3 reads CATSRDVRGSSYEQYF. CDR3 nucleotides: TGTGCCACCAGCAGAGATGTGCGGGGATCCTCCTACGAGCAGTACTTC. The variable domain in full, with the rest retrieved from reference TRBV15 and TRBJ2-7, is DAMVIQNPRYQVTQFGKPVTLSCSQTLNHNVMYWYQQKSSQAPKLLFHYYDKDFNNEADTPDNFQSRRPNTSFCFLDIRSPGLGDTAMYLCATSRDVRGSSYEQYFGPGTRLTVT.